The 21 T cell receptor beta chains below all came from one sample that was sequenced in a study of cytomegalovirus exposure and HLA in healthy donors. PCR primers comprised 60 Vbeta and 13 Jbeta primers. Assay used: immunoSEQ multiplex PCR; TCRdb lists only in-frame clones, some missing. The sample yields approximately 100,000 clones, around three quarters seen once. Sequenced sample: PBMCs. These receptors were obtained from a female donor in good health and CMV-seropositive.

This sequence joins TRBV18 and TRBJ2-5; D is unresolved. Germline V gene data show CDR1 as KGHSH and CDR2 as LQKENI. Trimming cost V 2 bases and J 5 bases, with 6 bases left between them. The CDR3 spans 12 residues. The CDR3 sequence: CASSPREETQYF. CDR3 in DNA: TGTGCCAGCTCACCAAGAGAGGAGACCCAGTACTTC.

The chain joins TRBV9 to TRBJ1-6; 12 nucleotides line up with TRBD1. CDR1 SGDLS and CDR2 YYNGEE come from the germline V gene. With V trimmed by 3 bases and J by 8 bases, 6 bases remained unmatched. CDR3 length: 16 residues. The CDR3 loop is CASSDGTGGRHSPLHF. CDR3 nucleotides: TGTGCCAGCAGCGACGGGACAGGGGGCCGTCATTCACCCCTCCACTTT.

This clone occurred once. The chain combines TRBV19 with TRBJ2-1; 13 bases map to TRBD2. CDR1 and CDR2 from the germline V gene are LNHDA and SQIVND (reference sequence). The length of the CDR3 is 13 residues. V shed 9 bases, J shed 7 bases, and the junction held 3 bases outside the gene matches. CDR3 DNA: TGTGCCAGCGTGGGACTAGCGGGAAATGAGCAGTTCTTC. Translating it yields CASVGLAGNEQFF.

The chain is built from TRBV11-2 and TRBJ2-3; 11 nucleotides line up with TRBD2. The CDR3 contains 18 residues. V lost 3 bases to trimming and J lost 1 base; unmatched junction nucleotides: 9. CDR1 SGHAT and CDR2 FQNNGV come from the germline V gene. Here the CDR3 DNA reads TGTGCCAGCAGCTTGACCGGACTAGCGGGCTTTGGCACAGATACGCAGTATTTT. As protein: CASSLTGLAGFGTDTQYF.

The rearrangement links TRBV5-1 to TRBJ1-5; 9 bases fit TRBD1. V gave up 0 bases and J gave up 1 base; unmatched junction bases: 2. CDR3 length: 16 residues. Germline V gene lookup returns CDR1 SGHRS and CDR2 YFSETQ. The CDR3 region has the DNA TGCGCCAGCAGCTTGGGGGGACAGGGAAGCAATCAGCCCCAGCATTTT. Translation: CASSLGGQGSNQPQHF.

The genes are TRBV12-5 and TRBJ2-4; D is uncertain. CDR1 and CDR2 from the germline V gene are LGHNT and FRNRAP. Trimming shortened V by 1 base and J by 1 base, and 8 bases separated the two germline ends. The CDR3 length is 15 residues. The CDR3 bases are TGTGCTAGTGGTTTGGGAAGCACCGCCAAAAACATTCAGTACTTC. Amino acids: CASGLGSTAKNIQYF.

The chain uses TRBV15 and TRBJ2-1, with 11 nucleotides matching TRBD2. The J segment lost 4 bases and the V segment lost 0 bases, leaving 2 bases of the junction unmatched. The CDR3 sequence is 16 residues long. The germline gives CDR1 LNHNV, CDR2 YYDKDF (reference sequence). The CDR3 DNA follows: TGTGCCACCAGCAGAGAGGTAGCGGGAGGGTACAATGAGCAGTTCTTC. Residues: CATSREVAGGYNEQFF.

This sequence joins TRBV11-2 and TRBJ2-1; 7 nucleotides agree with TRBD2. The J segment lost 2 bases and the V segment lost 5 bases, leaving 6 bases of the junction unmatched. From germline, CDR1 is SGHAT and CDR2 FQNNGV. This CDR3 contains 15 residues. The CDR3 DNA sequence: TGTGCCAGCAGCGTTGGACTAGGGACCTACAATGAGCAGTTCTTC. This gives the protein CASSVGLGTYNEQFF.

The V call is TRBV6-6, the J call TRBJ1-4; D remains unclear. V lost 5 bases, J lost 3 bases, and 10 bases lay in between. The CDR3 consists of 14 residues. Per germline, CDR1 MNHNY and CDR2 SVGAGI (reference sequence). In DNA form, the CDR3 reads TGTGCCAGCAGTCAGACAAGTGCTAATGAAAAACTGTTTTTT. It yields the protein CASSQTSANEKLFF.

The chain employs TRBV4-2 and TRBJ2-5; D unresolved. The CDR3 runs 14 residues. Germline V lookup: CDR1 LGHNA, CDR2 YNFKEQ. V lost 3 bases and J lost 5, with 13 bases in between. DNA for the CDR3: TGTGCCAGCAGCCATGGATCGGCCGGGGAGACCCAGTACTTC. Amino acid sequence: CASSHGSAGETQYF.

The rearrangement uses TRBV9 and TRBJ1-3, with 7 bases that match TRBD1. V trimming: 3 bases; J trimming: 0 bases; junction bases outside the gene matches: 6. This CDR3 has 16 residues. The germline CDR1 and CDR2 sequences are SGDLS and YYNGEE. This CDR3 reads CASSDRTGRSGNTIYF. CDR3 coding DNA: TGTGCCAGCAGCGACCGGACAGGTCGCTCTGGAAACACCATATATTTT.

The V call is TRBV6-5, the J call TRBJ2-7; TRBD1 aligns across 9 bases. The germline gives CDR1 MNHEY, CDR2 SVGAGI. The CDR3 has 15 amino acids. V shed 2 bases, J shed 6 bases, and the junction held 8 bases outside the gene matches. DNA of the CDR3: TGTGCCAGCAGTTACACCTGGGGACAGGGTGTCGAGCAGTACTTC. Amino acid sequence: CASSYTWGQGVEQYF.

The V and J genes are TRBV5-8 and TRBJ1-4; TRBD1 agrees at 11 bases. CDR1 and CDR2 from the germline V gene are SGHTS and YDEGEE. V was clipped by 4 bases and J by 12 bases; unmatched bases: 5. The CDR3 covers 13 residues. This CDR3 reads CASSPGTGGQLFF. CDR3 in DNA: TGTGCCAGCAGCCCCGGGACAGGGGGGCAACTGTTTTTT.

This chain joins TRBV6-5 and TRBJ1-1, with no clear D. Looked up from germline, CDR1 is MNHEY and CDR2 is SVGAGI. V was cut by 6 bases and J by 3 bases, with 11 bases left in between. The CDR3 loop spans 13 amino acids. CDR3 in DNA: TGTGCCAGCAGCTTCAGAGCGTACACTGAAGCTTTCTTT. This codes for CASSFRAYTEAFF.

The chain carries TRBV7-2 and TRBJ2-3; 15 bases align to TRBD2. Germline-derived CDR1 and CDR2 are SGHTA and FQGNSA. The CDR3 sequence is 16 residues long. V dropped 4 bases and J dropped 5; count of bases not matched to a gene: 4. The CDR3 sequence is CASSSRTSGGGDTQYF. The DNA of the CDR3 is TGTGCCAGCAGCTCACGGACTAGCGGGGGGGGAGATACGCAGTATTTT. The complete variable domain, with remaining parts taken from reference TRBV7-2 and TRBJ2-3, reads GAGVSQSPSNKVTEKGKDVELRCDPISGHTALYWYRQSLGQGLEFLIYFQGNSAPDKSGLPSDRFSAERTGGSVSTLTIQRTQQEDSAVYLCASSSRTSGGGDTQYFGPGTRLTVL.

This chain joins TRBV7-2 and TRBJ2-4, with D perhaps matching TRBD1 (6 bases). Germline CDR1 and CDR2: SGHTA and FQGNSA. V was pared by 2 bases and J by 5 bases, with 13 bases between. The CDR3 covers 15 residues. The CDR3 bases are TGTGCCAGCAGCTTAACCCGGGACACTGAAAACATTCAGTACTTC. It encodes CASSLTRDTENIQYF.

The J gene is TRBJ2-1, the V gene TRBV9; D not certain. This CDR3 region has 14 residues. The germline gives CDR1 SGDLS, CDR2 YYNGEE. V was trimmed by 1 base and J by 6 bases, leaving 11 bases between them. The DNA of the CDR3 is TGTGCCAGCAGCGTAAACAGCCGTGCCAATGAGCAGTTCTTC. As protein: CASSVNSRANEQFF.

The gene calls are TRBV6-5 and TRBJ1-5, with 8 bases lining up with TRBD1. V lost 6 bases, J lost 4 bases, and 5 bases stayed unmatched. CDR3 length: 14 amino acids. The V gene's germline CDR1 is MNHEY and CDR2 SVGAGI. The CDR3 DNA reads TGTGCCAGCAGCCACGGGACAGGAAATCAGCCCCAGCATTTT. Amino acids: CASSHGTGNQPQHF.

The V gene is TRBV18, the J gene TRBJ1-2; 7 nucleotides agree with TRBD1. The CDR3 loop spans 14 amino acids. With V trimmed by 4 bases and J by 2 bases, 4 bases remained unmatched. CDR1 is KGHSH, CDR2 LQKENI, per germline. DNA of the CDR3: TGTGCCAGCTCACTCCCACAGGGGAACTATGGCTACACCTTC. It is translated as CASSLPQGNYGYTF.

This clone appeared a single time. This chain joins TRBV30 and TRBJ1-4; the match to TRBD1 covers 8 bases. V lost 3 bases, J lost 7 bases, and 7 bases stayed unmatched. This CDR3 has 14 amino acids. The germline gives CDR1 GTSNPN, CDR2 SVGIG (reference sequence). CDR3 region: CAWSFGTGSEKLFF. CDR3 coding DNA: TGTGCCTGGAGCTTTGGGACAGGCTCTGAAAAACTGTTTTTT.

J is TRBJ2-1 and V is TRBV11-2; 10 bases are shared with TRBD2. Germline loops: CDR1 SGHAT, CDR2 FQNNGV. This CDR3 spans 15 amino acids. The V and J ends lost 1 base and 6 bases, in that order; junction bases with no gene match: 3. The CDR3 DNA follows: TGTGCCAGCAGCTTAGCCTGGACTAGCGGCAATGAGCAGTTCTTC. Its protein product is CASSLAWTSGNEQFF.